Given below is one T cell receptor (beta chain) in context. Antigen specificity is unknown. TCRdb redid the calling of the 5' RACE reads with MiXCR, one entry per CDR3 protein. The table lists 300,000 to 400,000 distinct CDR3 sequences, about 10% of them singletons. The data were obtained in a study of T cells after yellow fever vaccination. Study findings and constraints: Bulk-population clonotypes that are abundant could appear as contaminants in FACS-sorted repertoires. The study found a weaker secondary response that peaked faster, day 5 versus 15. The CD4 compartment and the CD8 compartment contained a small share of clonotypes in common.

From germline, CDR1 is LGHNA and CDR2 YNFKEQ. This CDR3 has 18 amino acids. Trimming cost V 1 base and J 1 base, with 18 bases left between them. The rearrangement joins TRBV4-2 to TRBJ2-3, with TRBD1 as a possible D gene (6 bases). This specimen was CD4+ T cells sorted from PBMCs, taken 45 days after the yellow fever booster vaccination. This sequence originates from a man aged 18 to 35 who received the YFV17D yellow fever vaccine. The CDR3 DNA follows: TGTGCCAGCAGCCAAGTTACTTATAAAGGGGGTGGCACAGATACGCAGTATTTT. Translating gives CASSQVTYKGGGTDTQYF.